The clone carrying this TCR beta chain has just a few counts. Its target is unknown. Produced via immunoSEQ multiplex PCR; TCRdb's table is partial and in-frame only. The sample holds 130,000 to 150,000 clones; about nine tenths are singletons and the top ten take around 5.9%. This entry belongs to a study of cytomegalovirus exposure and HLA in healthy donors. The CDR3 totals 13 residues. In germline, CDR1 is MDHEN, CDR2 SYDVKM. Trimming removed 7 bases from V and 2 bases from J; junction bases left unmatched: 3. Study-level results: A classifier reportedly called cytomegalovirus status with high sensitivity and specificity. The CMV antigen specificity of a few CMV-associated chains was confirmed through in vitro analysis.

Sequencing was done on a sample of PBMCs. The gene calls are TRBV28 and TRBJ2-3, with 7 positions matching TRBD1. The origin of this receptor is a woman aged 30 to 39 in good health and CMV-seropositive. The CDR3 protein is CASMTGNTDTQYF. As DNA, the CDR3 is TGTGCCAGCATGACAGGGAACACAGATACGCAGTATTTT.